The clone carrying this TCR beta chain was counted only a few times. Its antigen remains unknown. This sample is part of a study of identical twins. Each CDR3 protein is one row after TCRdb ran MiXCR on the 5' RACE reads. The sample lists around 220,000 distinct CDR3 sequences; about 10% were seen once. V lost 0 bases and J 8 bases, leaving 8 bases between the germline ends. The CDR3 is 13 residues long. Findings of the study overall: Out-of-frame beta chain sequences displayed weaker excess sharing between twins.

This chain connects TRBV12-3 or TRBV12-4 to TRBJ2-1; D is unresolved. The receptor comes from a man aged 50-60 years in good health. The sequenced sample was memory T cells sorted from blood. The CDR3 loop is CASSLANGHEQFF. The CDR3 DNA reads TGTGCCAGCAGTTTAGCAAACGGACATGAGCAGTTCTTC.